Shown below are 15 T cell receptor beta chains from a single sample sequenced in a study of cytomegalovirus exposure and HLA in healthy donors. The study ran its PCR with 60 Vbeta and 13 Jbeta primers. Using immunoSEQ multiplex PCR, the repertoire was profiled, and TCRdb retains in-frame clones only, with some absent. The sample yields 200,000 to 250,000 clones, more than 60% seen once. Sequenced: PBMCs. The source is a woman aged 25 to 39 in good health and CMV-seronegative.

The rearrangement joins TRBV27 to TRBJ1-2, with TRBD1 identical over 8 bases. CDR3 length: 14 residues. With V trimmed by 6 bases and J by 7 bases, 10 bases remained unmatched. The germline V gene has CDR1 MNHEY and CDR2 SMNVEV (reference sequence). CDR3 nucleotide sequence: TGTGCCAGCAGCCCAGGGTCGACAGGGGTTGGCTACACCTTC. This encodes CASSPGSTGVGYTF.

The CDR3 region is CASSTGQFGGSPLHF. In DNA, the CDR3 is TGTGCCAGCAGTACCGGACAGTTTGGGGGTTCACCCCTCCACTTT. The chain is built from TRBV6-5 and TRBJ1-6, with a weak D call TRBD1 (6 bases). The CDR3 is 15 residues long. Germline V gene data show CDR1 as MNHEY and CDR2 as SVGAGI. Trimming cost V 5 bases and J 9 bases, with 17 bases left between them.

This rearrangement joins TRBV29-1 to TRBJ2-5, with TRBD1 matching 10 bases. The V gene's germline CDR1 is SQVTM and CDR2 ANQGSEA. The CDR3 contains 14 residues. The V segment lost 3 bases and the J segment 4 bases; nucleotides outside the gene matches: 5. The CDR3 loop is CSVDPGTGAETQYF. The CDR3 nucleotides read TGCAGCGTTGACCCCGGGACAGGGGCAGAGACCCAGTACTTC.

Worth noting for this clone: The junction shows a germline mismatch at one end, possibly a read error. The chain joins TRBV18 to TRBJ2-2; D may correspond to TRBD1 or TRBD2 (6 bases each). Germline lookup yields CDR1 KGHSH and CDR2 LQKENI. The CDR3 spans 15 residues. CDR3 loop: CASSPRGPNTGELFF. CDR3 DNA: TGTGCCAGCTCCCCACGGGGGCCTAACACCGGGGAGCTGTTTTTT.

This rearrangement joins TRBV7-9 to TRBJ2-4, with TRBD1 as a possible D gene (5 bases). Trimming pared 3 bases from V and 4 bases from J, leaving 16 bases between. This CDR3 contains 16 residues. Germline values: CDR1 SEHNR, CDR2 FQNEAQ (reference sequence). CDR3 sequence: CASSFDLAAGKNIQYF. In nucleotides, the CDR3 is TGTGCCAGCAGCTTTGACCTCGCGGCAGGGAAAAACATTCAGTACTTC. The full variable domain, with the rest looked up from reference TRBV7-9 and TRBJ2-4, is DTGVSQNPRHKITKRGQNVTFRCDPISEHNRLYWYRQTLGQGPEFLTYFQNEAQLEKSRLLSDRFSAERPKGSFSTLEIQRTEQGDSAMYLCASSFDLAAGKNIQYFGAGTRLSVL.

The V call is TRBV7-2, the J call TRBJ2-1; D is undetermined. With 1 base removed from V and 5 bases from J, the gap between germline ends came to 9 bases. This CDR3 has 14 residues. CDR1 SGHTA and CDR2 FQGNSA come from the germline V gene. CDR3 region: CASSLGRQNNEQFF. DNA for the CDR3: TGTGCCAGCAGCTTAGGTCGCCAGAACAATGAGCAGTTCTTC.

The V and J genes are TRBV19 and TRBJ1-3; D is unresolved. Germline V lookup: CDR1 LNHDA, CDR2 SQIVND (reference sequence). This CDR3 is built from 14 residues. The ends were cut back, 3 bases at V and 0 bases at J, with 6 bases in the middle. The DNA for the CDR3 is TGTGCCAGTAGTATGGGCAGCTCTGGAAACACCATATATTTT. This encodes CASSMGSSGNTIYF.

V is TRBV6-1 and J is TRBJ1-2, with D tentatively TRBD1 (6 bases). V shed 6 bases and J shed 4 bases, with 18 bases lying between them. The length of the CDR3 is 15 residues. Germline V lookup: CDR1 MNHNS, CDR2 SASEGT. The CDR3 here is CASRATVGQAYGYTF. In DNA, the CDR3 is TGTGCCAGCAGGGCCACGGTGGGACAAGCCTATGGCTACACCTTC.

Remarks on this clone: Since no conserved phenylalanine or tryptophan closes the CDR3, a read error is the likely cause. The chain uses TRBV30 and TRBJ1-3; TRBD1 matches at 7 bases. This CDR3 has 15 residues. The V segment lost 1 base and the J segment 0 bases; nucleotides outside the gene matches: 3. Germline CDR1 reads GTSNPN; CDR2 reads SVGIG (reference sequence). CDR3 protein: CAWSDHRGSGNTIYL. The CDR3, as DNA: TGTGCCTGGAGTGACCACAGGGGCTCTGGAAACACCATATATCTT.

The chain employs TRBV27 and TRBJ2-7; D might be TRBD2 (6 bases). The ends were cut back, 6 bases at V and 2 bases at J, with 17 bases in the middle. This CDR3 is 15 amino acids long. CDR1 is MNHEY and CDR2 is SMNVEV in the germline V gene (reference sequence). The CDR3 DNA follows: TGTGCCAGCAGATTGACCGGGACTGGCCCCTACGAGCAGTACTTC. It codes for CASRLTGTGPYEQYF.

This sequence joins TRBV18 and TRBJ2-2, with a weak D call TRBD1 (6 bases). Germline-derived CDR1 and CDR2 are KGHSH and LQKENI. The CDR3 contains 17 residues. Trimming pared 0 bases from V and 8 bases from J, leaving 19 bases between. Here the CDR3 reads CASSPPVDRTSAGELFF. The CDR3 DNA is TGTGCCAGCTCACCACCTGTAGACAGGACCTCGGCGGGGGAGCTGTTTTTT.

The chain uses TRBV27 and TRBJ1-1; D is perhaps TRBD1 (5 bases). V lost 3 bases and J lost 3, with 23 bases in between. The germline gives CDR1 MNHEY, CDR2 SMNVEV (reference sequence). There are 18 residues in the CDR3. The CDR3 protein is CASSLGPIDSSLDTEAFF. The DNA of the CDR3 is TGTGCCAGCAGTTTGGGGCCGATCGATAGCTCGTTAGACACTGAAGCTTTCTTT.

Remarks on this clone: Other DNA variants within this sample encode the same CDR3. CDR3 nucleotide sequence: TGCAGCGTTGCCCCGGCGGGACAGGACAATGAGCAGTTCTTC. Its translation: CSVAPAGQDNEQFF. The chain combines TRBV29-1 with TRBJ2-1; 8 nucleotides match TRBD1. Germline-derived CDR1 and CDR2 are SQVTM and ANQGSEA. Unmatched junction bases numbered 7, after V lost 4 bases and J lost 5 bases. The CDR3 is made up of 14 amino acids.

The CDR3 DNA is TGTGCCAGCTCACCCCTGGGGGGAAGTCAAGAAAAACTGTTTTTT. This gives the protein CASSPLGGSQEKLFF. The V and J genes are TRBV18 and TRBJ1-4, with a possible D match to TRBD1 (5 bases). V gave up 3 bases and J gave up 8 bases, with 16 bases separating them. The CDR3 sequence is 15 residues long. CDR1 and CDR2 from the germline V gene are KGHSH and LQKENI.

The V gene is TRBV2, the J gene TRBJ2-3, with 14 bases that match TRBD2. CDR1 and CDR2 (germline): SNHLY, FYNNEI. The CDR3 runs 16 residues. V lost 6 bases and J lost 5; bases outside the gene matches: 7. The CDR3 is CASSSQGLAGVDTQYF. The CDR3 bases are TGTGCCAGCAGCAGCCAGGGACTAGCGGGAGTAGATACGCAGTATTTT.